A single sample is the source of the 25 T cell receptor beta chains below, sequenced in a study of OX40 agonist ivuxolimab in advanced cancers. This table comes from immunoSEQ multiplex PCR, and its TCRdb copy is limited to in-frame clones, with some not included. The table shows tens of thousands of clones, with about 87% occurring only once. Sequenced material: CD4+ or CD8+ T cells sorted from blood, taken in a trial of the OX40 agonist ivuxolimab. The source is an adult with an advanced solid tumor such as melanoma, head and neck, liver or kidney cancer.

J is TRBJ1-1 and V is TRBV7-2; D is unresolved. V gave up 0 bases and J gave up 7 bases, with 9 bases separating them. Germline CDR1 SGHTA, CDR2 FQGNSA. The CDR3 has 13 residues. The DNA of the CDR3 is TGTGCCAGCAGCTTAGCCAGGATCAATGAAGCTTTCTTT. This sequence encodes CASSLARINEAFF.

The gene calls are TRBV12-5 and TRBJ1-5, with D hard to call. This CDR3 comprises 13 residues. V shed 3 bases and J shed 7 bases, with 10 bases lying between them. Germline V gene data show CDR1 as LGHNT and CDR2 as FRNRAP. This CDR3 reads CASGLGGQQPQHF. In DNA, the CDR3 is TGTGCTAGTGGTTTAGGTGGGCAGCAGCCCCAGCATTTT.

The chain carries TRBV6-5 and TRBJ1-5, with a possible D match to TRBD1 (5 bases). The CDR3 extends over 14 amino acids. V lost 6 bases, J lost 9 bases, and 18 bases lay in between. Germline V gene data show CDR1 as MNHEY and CDR2 as SVGAGI. The CDR3 reads CASSRGGTGRPQHF. The CDR3 nucleotides are TGTGCCAGCAGCCGCGGTGGGACGGGTCGGCCCCAGCATTTT.

The V and J genes are TRBV7-8 and TRBJ2-1; D remains unclear. The CDR3 extends over 16 amino acids. V was pared by 6 bases and J by 0 bases, with 15 bases between. Germline assignment: CDR1 SGHVS and CDR2 FQNEAQ. CDR3 protein: CASSRTAGSSYNEQFF. The CDR3 DNA reads TGTGCCAGCAGTCGTACGGCCGGTAGCTCCTACAATGAGCAGTTCTTC.

A few counts support this clone. This sequence joins TRBV6-1 and TRBJ1-4; no firm D call. The CDR3 length is 14 residues. CDR1 is MNHNS, CDR2 SASEGT, per germline. V was clipped by 7 bases and J by 2 bases, with 11 bases between them. Here the CDR3 reads CASTLTPTNEKLFF. CDR3 sequence (DNA): TGTGCCAGCACCCTGACCCCGACTAATGAAAAACTGTTTTTT.

The chain couples TRBV5-1 to TRBJ1-5; 7 nucleotides match TRBD1. J lost 6 bases, V lost 4 bases, and 4 bases had no gene match. The germline V gene encodes CDR1 SGHRS and CDR2 YFSETQ. The CDR3 consists of 13 residues. The CDR3 DNA follows: TGCGCCAGCAGCCAGGGGGGCGGTCAGCCCCAGCATTTT. It yields the protein CASSQGGGQPQHF.

This clone appeared once. J is TRBJ2-3 and V is TRBV2; TRBD2 matches at 8 bases. The germline gives CDR1 SNHLY, CDR2 FYNNEI. CDR3 length: 21 residues. V shed 4 bases and J 2 bases; nucleotides not matched to a gene: 23. CDR3 residues: CASSVPTSIAGLPNPTDTQYF. In DNA, the CDR3 is TGTGCCAGCAGTGTCCCGACGTCGATAGCGGGGCTGCCAAACCCCACAGATACGCAGTATTTT.

The V gene is TRBV7-2, the J gene TRBJ2-2, with a weak D call TRBD1 (5 bases). The CDR3 runs 12 residues. CDR1 is SGHTA and CDR2 is FQGNSA in the germline V gene. Trimming removed 3 bases from V and 8 bases from J, with 7 bases in between. CDR3 region: CASSFRAGELFF. CDR3 nucleotide sequence: TGTGCCAGCAGCTTCAGGGCTGGGGAGCTGTTTTTT.

The chain's CDR3 is CSAPIRDTQYF. DNA for the CDR3: TGCAGTGCCCCCATCAGAGATACGCAGTATTTT. The chain recombines TRBV20-1 with TRBJ2-3; D is unresolved. The V end was cut by 6 bases, the J end by 5 bases, with 9 bases between. The CDR3 is 11 amino acids. Germline loops: CDR1 DFQATT, CDR2 SNEGSKA (reference sequence).

Written as DNA, the CDR3 is TGTGCCAGCTCACCAGCAGGGGCTGAGCAGTACTTC. Its translation: CASSPAGAEQYF. The gene calls are TRBV18 and TRBJ2-7, with D tentatively TRBD1 (6 bases). The CDR3 sequence is 12 residues long. CDR1 KGHSH and CDR2 LQKENI come from the germline V gene. V was cut by 2 bases and J by 7 bases, with 9 bases left in between.

The table lists this clone with a few counts. This chain uses TRBV7-8 with TRBJ2-2, with D perhaps TRBD1 (6 bases). V was clipped by 1 base and J by 5 bases, with 11 bases between them. Looked up from germline, CDR1 is SGHVS and CDR2 is FQNEAQ. This CDR3 region has 15 residues. The CDR3 sequence: CASSLVSGDTGELFF. The CDR3 bases are TGTGCCAGCAGCTTAGTGTCAGGGGATACCGGGGAGCTGTTTTTT. Complete variable domain (other parts from reference TRBV7-8 and TRBJ2-2): GAGVSQSPRYKVAKRGQDVALRCDPISGHVSLFWYQQALGQGPEFLTYFQNEAQLDKSGLPSDRFFAERPEGSVSTLKIQRTQQEDSAVYLCASSLVSGDTGELFFGEGSRLTVL.

The chain links TRBV19 to TRBJ1-5, with 9 bases fitting TRBD1. CDR1 and CDR2 (germline): LNHDA, SQIVND (reference sequence). The CDR3 runs to 15 residues. The junction had 10 bases not matched to a gene; V was cut back by 7 bases and J by 6 bases. CDR3 residues: CASNVYRGLGQPQHF. In DNA form, the CDR3 reads TGTGCCAGTAACGTATACAGGGGGCTGGGTCAGCCCCAGCATTTT.

The sample holds a few counts of this clone. The rearrangement joins TRBV2 to TRBJ1-3; D perhaps matches TRBD1 (5 bases). V was pared by 10 bases and J by 0 bases, with 10 bases between. This CDR3 contains 13 residues. Per the germline V gene, CDR1 is SNHLY and CDR2 is FYNNEI. The CDR3 bases are TGTGCCATCGGGACTGACTCTGGAAACACCATATATTTT. This encodes CAIGTDSGNTIYF. Filled out from reference TRBV2 and TRBJ1-3, the complete variable domain reads EPEVTQTPSHQVTQMGQEVILRCVPISNHLYFYWYRQILGQKVEFLVSFYNNEISEKSEIFDDQFSVERPDGSNFTLKIRSTKLEDSAMYFCAIGTDSGNTIYFGEGSWLTVV.

DNA for the CDR3: TGTGCCAGCAGCCCAATGCGGGGCTCATCCTACGAGCAGTACTTC. This gives the protein CASSPMRGSSYEQYF. The V call is TRBV27, the J call TRBJ2-7; a possible D gene is TRBD2 (6 bases). The CDR3 sequence is 15 residues long. Trimming left V 6 bases short and J 1 base short, with 16 bases between. Germline-derived CDR1 and CDR2 are MNHEY and SMNVEV (reference sequence).

This clone was observed a handful of times. CDR3 protein: CASSLGEGRAFF. For the CDR3, the DNA is TGTGCCAGCAGCTTAGGAGAGGGGAGAGCTTTCTTT. The chain uses TRBV7-9 and TRBJ1-1; D is perhaps TRBD1 (5 bases). Germline loops: CDR1 SEHNR, CDR2 FQNEAQ (reference sequence). V lost 1 base to trimming and J lost 10 bases, with 10 bases between them. CDR3 length: 12 residues.

The genes are TRBV28 and TRBJ2-7; no clear D gene. The germline V gene encodes CDR1 MDHEN and CDR2 SYDVKM. This CDR3 contains 10 residues. V was cut by 10 bases and J by 5 bases, with 9 bases left in between. CDR3 DNA: TGTGCCACTAAGTATGACGAGCAGTACTTC. Translating it yields CATKYDEQYF. Variable domain in full (rest from reference TRBV28 and TRBJ2-7): DVKVTQSSRYLVKRTGEKVFLECVQDMDHENMFWYRQDPGLGLRLIYFSYDVKMKEKGDIPEGYSVSREKKERFSLILESASTNQTSMYLCATKYDEQYFGPGTRLTVT.

V is TRBV7-2 and J is TRBJ2-7; 8 bases agree with TRBD1. J lost 3 bases, V lost 4 bases, and 5 bases had no gene match. This CDR3 region has 14 residues. The germline V gene has CDR1 SGHTA and CDR2 FQGNSA. CDR3 amino acids: CASSSYRGSYEQYF. The CDR3 bases are TGTGCCAGCAGCTCGTACAGGGGGAGCTACGAGCAGTACTTC.

The V and J genes are TRBV29-1 and TRBJ2-1, with TRBD2 matching over 9 bases. The trim removed 4 bases at V and 9 bases at J, leaving 10 bases unmatched. Per the germline V gene, CDR1 is SQVTM and CDR2 is ANQGSEA. CDR3 size: 14 residues. The CDR3 bases are TGCAGCGTTGTAGTAGCGGGAGATAAGGGTGAGCAGTTCTTC. Protein sequence: CSVVVAGDKGEQFF.

J is TRBJ2-5 and V is TRBV9, with TRBD2 identical over 10 bases. Trimming at V came to 3 bases and at J to 2 bases, leaving 10 bases not matched to a gene. From germline, CDR1 is SGDLS and CDR2 YYNGEE. CDR3 length: 17 amino acids. CDR3 DNA sequence: TGTGCCAGCAGCGCCCCGAGCGGGGGGGCGGTTCAAGAGACCCAGTACTTC. Translating it yields CASSAPSGGAVQETQYF.

This clone was seen more than once but under ten times. The chain joins TRBV4-1 to TRBJ1-2; D gene unclear. Germline loops: CDR1 MGHRA, CDR2 YSYEKL. The CDR3 loop spans 14 amino acids. V lost 1 base and J 8 bases, leaving 14 bases between the germline ends. The CDR3 is CASSQGANPPGYTF. The DNA for the CDR3 is TGCGCCAGCAGCCAAGGGGCGAACCCCCCCGGCTACACCTTC.

V and J are TRBV19 and TRBJ1-2; possible D gene TRBD1, 6 bases. The CDR3 contains 16 residues. V was trimmed by 3 bases and J by 11 bases, leaving 25 bases between them. CDR1 is LNHDA and CDR2 is SQIVND in the germline V gene (reference sequence). CDR3 sequence (DNA): TGTGCCAGTAGTATCCCCGGGCAGGGGCCGTCTATGCGGTACACCTTC. It codes for CASSIPGQGPSMRYTF.

This clone has just one count. This chain links TRBV30 with TRBJ2-3; tentative D call: TRBD2 (5 bases). The length of the CDR3 is 14 residues. V gave up 5 bases and J gave up 8 bases, with 20 bases separating them. Germline assignment: CDR1 GTSNPN and CDR2 SVGIG (reference sequence). The CDR3 DNA follows: TGTGCCTGGGGACTCGTTCCGCCCTCAGGTACGCAGTATTTT. Its translation is CAWGLVPPSGTQYF.

The genes are TRBV29-1 and TRBJ1-2; a possible D gene is TRBD1 (5 bases). Germline V gives CDR1 SQVTM, CDR2 ANQGSEA. Trimming removed 3 bases from V and 7 bases from J, with 21 bases in between. This CDR3 is 15 amino acids long. CDR3 sequence reads: CSVDQSGIRWGGYTF. The CDR3 DNA reads TGCAGCGTTGATCAGTCAGGGATTAGGTGGGGTGGCTACACCTTC.

V gene TRBV20-1 combines with J gene TRBJ2-5, with unresolved D. V lost 6 bases to trimming and J lost 1 base, with 6 bases between them. The CDR3 is 11 residues long. Looked up from germline, CDR1 is DFQATT and CDR2 is SNEGSKA (reference sequence). CDR3 sequence reads: CSAYFQETQYF. CDR3 nucleotide sequence: TGCAGTGCATACTTCCAAGAGACCCAGTACTTC.

About this clone: A read error may account for a junction end that differs from germline. The rearrangement joins TRBV10-2 to TRBJ2-3, with TRBD2 identical over 11 bases. The CDR3 is made up of 14 amino acids. CDR1 and CDR2 from the germline V gene are WSHSY and SAAADI. As DNA, the CDR3 is TGCGCCAGCAGTGAGTTGTCGTTAGCGGGAGGGCCTCTTTTT. It is translated as CASSELSLAGGPLF.